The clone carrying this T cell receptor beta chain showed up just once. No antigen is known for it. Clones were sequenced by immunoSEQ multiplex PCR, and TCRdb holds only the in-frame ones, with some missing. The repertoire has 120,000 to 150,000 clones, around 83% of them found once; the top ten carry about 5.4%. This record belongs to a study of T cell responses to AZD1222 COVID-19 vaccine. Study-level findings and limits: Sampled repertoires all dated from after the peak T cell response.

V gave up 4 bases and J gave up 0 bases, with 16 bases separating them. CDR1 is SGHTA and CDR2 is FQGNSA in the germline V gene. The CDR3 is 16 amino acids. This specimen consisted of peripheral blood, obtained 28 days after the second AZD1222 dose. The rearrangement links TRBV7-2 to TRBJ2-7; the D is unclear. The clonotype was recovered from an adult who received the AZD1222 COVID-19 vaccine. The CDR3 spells CASSSDQRAASYEQYF. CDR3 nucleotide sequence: TGTGCCAGCAGCTCCGACCAAAGAGCCGCCTCCTACGAGCAGTACTTC.